What follows are 25 T cell receptor beta chains derived from one specimen sequenced in a study of cytomegalovirus exposure and HLA in healthy donors. PCR used 60 Vbeta primers and 13 Jbeta primers. Assay: immunoSEQ multiplex PCR; the TCRdb copy retains only in-frame clones and omits some. The data hold 180,000 or so clones, with approximately 85% observed a single time. Material for sequencing was PBMCs. The receptors stem from a young man in good health and CMV-seropositive.

V is TRBV7-2 and J is TRBJ1-2; 7 bases are a match to TRBD1. Germline CDR1 and CDR2: SGHTA and FQGNSA. V was pared by 6 bases and J by 7 bases, with 14 bases of the junction left unmatched. This CDR3 spans 15 amino acids. The CDR3 coding sequence is TGTGCCAGCAGAAAGACAGGGTTTTTTCTTCGTGGCTACACCTTC. This sequence encodes CASRKTGFFLRGYTF.

CDR3 residues: CASSLVLGGNSNEQFF. CDR3 nucleotides: TGTGCCAGCAGCTTAGTTCTGGGAGGGAATTCAAATGAGCAGTTCTTC. V gene TRBV7-8 combines with J gene TRBJ2-1; 7 bases agree with TRBD2. J was trimmed by 7 bases and V by 1 base; bases with no gene match: 10. This CDR3 has 16 residues. Germline CDR1 reads SGHVS; CDR2 reads FQNEAQ.

The gene calls are TRBV6-1 and TRBJ1-2, with D perhaps matching TRBD1 (5 bases). V lost 3 bases and J 8 bases, leaving 13 bases between the germline ends. This CDR3 has 13 residues. Germline V gene sequence: CDR1 MNHNS, CDR2 SASEGT. CDR3 sequence reads: CASSDDFRGGYTF. CDR3 bases: TGTGCCAGCAGTGATGACTTTAGGGGAGGCTACACCTTC.

This rearrangement joins TRBV2 to TRBJ2-7; tentative D call: TRBD1 (6 bases). CDR3 length: 14 amino acids. V was cut by 5 bases and J by 8 bases, with 19 bases left in between. The germline V gene encodes CDR1 SNHLY and CDR2 FYNNEI. CDR3 nucleotide sequence: TGTGCCAGCAGTCGAATTACACAGGGTGAGCAGCAGTACTTC. Protein: CASSRITQGEQQYF.

This chain joins TRBV18 and TRBJ1-5, with unresolved D. The CDR3 is made up of 14 amino acids. CDR1 and CDR2 from the germline V gene are KGHSH and LQKENI. V lost 4 bases to trimming and J lost 11 bases, with 18 bases between them. The CDR3 is CASSHGGPGSSQHF. The CDR3 nucleotides are TGTGCCAGCTCACACGGAGGCCCAGGTTCTTCCCAGCATTTT. Supplemented by reference TRBV18 and TRBJ1-5, the full variable domain reads NAGVMQNPRHLVRRRGQEARLRCSPMKGHSHVYWYRQLPEEGLKFMVYLQKENIIDESGMPKERFSAEFPKEGPSILRIQQVVRGDSAAYFCASSHGGPGSSQHFGDGTRLSIL.

This chain joins TRBV15 and TRBJ1-5; D call uncertain. Between the trimmed V and J ends, which lost 1 base and 9 bases, there was a span of 16 bases. The CDR3 spans 15 residues. In germline, CDR1 is LNHNV, CDR2 YYDKDF (reference sequence). CDR3 sequence reads: CATSRARTGEGPQHF. CDR3 DNA: TGTGCCACCAGCAGAGCAAGGACCGGCGAGGGGCCCCAGCATTTT.

The rearrangement uses TRBV5-6 and TRBJ1-2; 10 nucleotides line up with TRBD1. The CDR3 has 13 residues. Germline CDR1 SGHDT, CDR2 YYEEEE. With V trimmed by 4 bases and J by 5 bases, 2 bases remained unmatched. The CDR3 sequence: CASSPDRGYGYTF. The CDR3 region has the DNA TGTGCCAGCAGCCCGGACAGGGGGTATGGCTACACCTTC.

The chain recombines TRBV5-1 with TRBJ2-3; 9 bases match TRBD2. The CDR3 consists of 15 residues. CDR1 and CDR2 (germline): SGHRS, YFSETQ. V dropped 4 bases and J dropped 5; count of bases not matched to a gene: 8. CDR3 sequence: CASSPPSGALDTQYF. In nucleotides, the CDR3 is TGCGCCAGCAGCCCCCCTAGCGGGGCCCTAGATACGCAGTATTTT. Drawing the rest from reference TRBV5-1 and TRBJ2-3, the complete variable domain is KAGVTQTPRYLIKTRGQQVTLSCSPISGHRSVSWYQQTPGQGLQFLFEYFSETQRNKGNFPGRFSGRQFSNSRSEMNVSTLELGDSALYLCASSPPSGALDTQYFGPGTRLTVL.

This sequence joins TRBV7-9 and TRBJ2-6; 10 bases line up with TRBD1. The CDR3 length is 18 residues. The V gene end was trimmed by 5 bases and the J gene end by 2 bases; junction bases not matched to a gene: 9. From germline, CDR1 is SEHNR and CDR2 FQNEAQ (reference sequence). In DNA, the CDR3 is TGTGCCAGCAGCGCGCCGGGACAGGGGTGGGCTGGGGCCAACGTCCTGACTTTC. It encodes CASSAPGQGWAGANVLTF. Combining the CDR3 with reference TRBV7-9 and TRBJ2-6 gives the whole variable domain DTGVSQNPRHKITKRGQNVTFRCDPISEHNRLYWYRQTLGQGPEFLTYFQNEAQLEKSRLLSDRFSAERPKGSFSTLEIQRTEQGDSAMYLCASSAPGQGWAGANVLTFGAGSRLTVL.

V is TRBV2 and J is TRBJ1-1; D gene ambiguous. V lost 1 base to trimming and J lost 6 bases, with 12 bases between them. CDR1 is SNHLY and CDR2 is FYNNEI in the germline V gene. This CDR3 is 14 amino acids long. CDR3 coding DNA: TGTGCCAGCAGTGAAGAAGCGGGGAATCCTGAAGCTTTCTTT. Translation: CASSEEAGNPEAFF.

This chain joins TRBV5-1 and TRBJ2-7; tentatively, D is TRBD2 (5 bases). The CDR3 covers 16 residues. CDR1 and CDR2 (germline): SGHRS, YFSETQ. V was cut by 5 bases and J by 4 bases, with 22 bases left in between. For the CDR3, the DNA is TGCGCCAGCAGGACCCGTACCGGGATCTCTGAATACGAGCAGTACTTC. Residues: CASRTRTGISEYEQYF. Full variable domain (rest looked up from reference TRBV5-1 and TRBJ2-7): KAGVTQTPRYLIKTRGQQVTLSCSPISGHRSVSWYQQTPGQGLQFLFEYFSETQRNKGNFPGRFSGRQFSNSRSEMNVSTLELGDSALYLCASRTRTGISEYEQYFGPGTRLTVT.

The chain has TRBV7-8 and TRBJ2-7, with 9 positions matching TRBD1. V gave up 6 bases and J gave up 6 bases; unmatched junction bases: 9. The CDR3 consists of 14 residues. CDR1 SGHVS and CDR2 FQNEAQ come from the germline V gene. CDR3 protein: CASRIEQGAVEQYF. CDR3 DNA sequence: TGTGCCAGCAGGATTGAACAGGGGGCGGTCGAGCAGTACTTC.

V is TRBV30 and J is TRBJ2-5; possibly TRBD1 for D (5 bases). V shed 4 bases and J shed 0 bases, with 18 bases lying between them. CDR3 length: 16 residues. Germline CDR1 is GTSNPN and CDR2 is SVGIG (reference sequence). This chain's CDR3 is CAWKGLRTMHQETQYF. CDR3 nucleotide sequence: TGTGCCTGGAAGGGGTTGCGAACGATGCACCAAGAGACCCAGTACTTC.

The rearrangement joins TRBV25-1 to TRBJ1-6; D ambiguous. Trimming cost V 4 bases and J 7 bases, with 14 bases left between them. CDR1 and CDR2 from the germline V gene are MGHDK and SYGVNS. CDR3 length: 15 residues. The CDR3 DNA reads as TGTGCCAGCAGTGCCTCTCAGTTTGGCAATTCACCCCTCCACTTT. Protein product: CASSASQFGNSPLHF.

This clone was recorded once. The J gene is TRBJ1-4, the V gene TRBV11-2, with D possibly matching TRBD1 (6 bases). The germline V gene encodes CDR1 SGHAT and CDR2 FQNNGV. The CDR3 extends over 15 amino acids. Trimming removed 4 bases from V and 13 bases from J, with 22 bases in between. In nucleotides, the CDR3 is TGTGCCAGCAGCTCCACAGGGCCGGGAGGCTCTGGACTGTTTTTT. Translated, it gives CASSSTGPGGSGLFF.

V and J are TRBV5-1 and TRBJ2-2; D is perhaps TRBD1 (6 bases). The V end was cut by 7 bases, the J end by 6 bases, with 19 bases between. Per germline, CDR1 SGHRS and CDR2 YFSETQ. The CDR3 is 15 amino acids. CDR3 in amino acids: CASASAQGKAGELFF. CDR3 in DNA: TGCGCCAGCGCCTCAGCCCAGGGGAAGGCCGGGGAGCTGTTTTTT.

The chain joins TRBV14 to TRBJ2-2; maybe TRBD1 (5 bases). V dropped 1 base and J dropped 6 bases, with 6 bases sitting between them. The CDR3 contains 13 residues. Per germline, CDR1 SGHDN and CDR2 FVKESK. The CDR3 region is CASSQVGAGELFF. CDR3 DNA sequence: TGTGCCAGCAGCCAAGTAGGGGCCGGGGAGCTGTTTTTT.

V gene TRBV19 combines with J gene TRBJ1-3; the match to TRBD1 covers 9 bases. Looked up from germline, CDR1 is LNHDA and CDR2 is SQIVND (reference sequence). The trim removed 6 bases at V and 4 bases at J, leaving 10 bases unmatched. CDR3 length: 16 residues. The CDR3 DNA is TGTGCCAGTAGCGACGCGACAGGGGGTTTAGGAAACACCATATATTTT. This encodes CASSDATGGLGNTIYF.

The chain employs TRBV10-3 and TRBJ2-3, with D tentatively TRBD2 (6 bases). V lost 0 bases to trimming and J lost 3 bases, with 13 bases between them. Looked up from germline, CDR1 is ENHRY and CDR2 is SYGVKD. The CDR3 consists of 16 residues. CDR3 in DNA: TGTGCCATCAGTGAGTCGAAAGGGGAGGAAACAGATACGCAGTATTTT. This encodes CAISESKGEETDTQYF.

V gene TRBV11-3 combines with J gene TRBJ2-1, with D possibly matching TRBD2 (7 bases). Germline V CDR1 and CDR2: SGHNT, YENEEA. This CDR3 has 16 amino acids. Trimming removed 2 bases at V and 9 bases at J, with 20 bases between. CDR3 region: CASSLSGGGLFGEQFF. The CDR3, as DNA: TGTGCCAGCAGCTTATCAGGCGGGGGCCTCTTCGGTGAGCAGTTCTTC.

This CDR3 is CASSRLMNTEAFF. As DNA, the CDR3 is TGTGCCAGCAGCCGACTAATGAACACTGAAGCTTTCTTT. The chain carries TRBV6-6 and TRBJ1-1; D is unresolved. V was shortened by 6 bases and J by 0 bases, with 8 bases between the two germline ends. The CDR3 sequence is 13 residues long. The V gene's germline CDR1 is MNHNY and CDR2 SVGAGI (reference sequence).

The V and J genes are TRBV5-1 and TRBJ1-1; D uncertain. The CDR3 sequence is 15 residues long. CDR1 SGHRS and CDR2 YFSETQ come from the germline V gene. Trimming cost V 1 base and J 1 base, with 11 bases left between them. The CDR3 DNA reads as TGCGCCAGCAGCTTGCTCAGTTCCGAGAACACTGAAGCTTTCTTT. Protein sequence: CASSLLSSENTEAFF.

The rearrangement uses TRBV7-9 and TRBJ2-2, with 9 bases matching TRBD1. In germline, CDR1 is SEHNR, CDR2 FQNEAQ (reference sequence). V was pared by 4 bases and J by 4 bases, with 13 bases of the junction left unmatched. The CDR3 runs to 18 residues. The CDR3 DNA sequence: TGTGCCAGCAGCTCCTGGGGACAGGGAGGTTGGAGCACCGGGGAGCTGTTTTTT. It codes for CASSSWGQGGWSTGELFF.

In its sample, this clone was seen a few times. The rearrangement links TRBV6-5 to TRBJ1-3, with TRBD1 matching over 10 bases. Germline V lookup: CDR1 MNHEY, CDR2 SVGAGI. The trim removed 6 bases at V and 6 bases at J, leaving 5 bases unmatched. This CDR3 is 14 amino acids long. As DNA, the CDR3 is TGTGCCAGCAGCTCCGGGACAGGGGTAAACACCATATATTTT. Protein product: CASSSGTGVNTIYF.

The chain carries TRBV4-2 and TRBJ2-1, with 11 bases matching TRBD2. Trimming removed 0 bases from V and 9 bases from J; junction bases left unmatched: 10. CDR3 size: 17 residues. From germline, CDR1 is LGHNA and CDR2 YNFKEQ. DNA of the CDR3: TGTGCCAGCAGCCAAGATATGCTAGCGGGGGGTACTGGTGAGCAGTTCTTC. Encoded protein: CASSQDMLAGGTGEQFF.